The 2 T cell receptor beta chains reported below all come from one sample, sequenced in a study of CXCR3-negative and CXCR3-positive naive CD8 T cells. UMI-labeled 5' RACE yielded the TRB cDNA libraries. One entry per CDR3 protein, without DNA, is what TCRdb gives after re-calling the 5' RACE reads. The ten top clones account for about 15%, within a sample of tens of thousands of distinct CDR3 sequences. The sequenced material came from memory CD8+ T cells from blood. These receptors all stem from a human donor in good health. Some clones in this sample may be carry-over from other donors' samples.

This rearrangement joins TRBV6-2 or TRBV6-3 to TRBJ2-7; TCRdb gives TRBD2 as the D gene, but with no DNA this cannot be confirmed. The CDR3 runs 15 residues. Per germline, CDR1 MNHEY and CDR2 SVGEGT. Here the CDR3 reads CASSPRLAALDEQYF.

The chain couples TRBV5-1 to TRBJ1-1; TCRdb's D call of TRBD1 is untestable without DNA. Germline loops: CDR1 SGHRS, CDR2 YFSETQ. This CDR3 is 15 amino acids long. The CDR3 loop reads CASSPTDRMNTEAFF.